The 16 T cell receptor beta chains below all came from one sample that was sequenced in a study of CD8+CD57+ T cells in acquired aplastic anemia. Genomic DNA acted as the template from which TCR beta VDJ combination and CDR3 sequence profiling were carried out. TCRdb independently ran MiXCR on the reads; one entry per CDR3 protein. The profile shows 90,000 to 130,000 distinct CDR3 sequences, under 60% of them singletons. What was sequenced was sorted CD4+, CD8+, or CD8+CD57+ T cells (not recorded which) from PBMCs. The receptors were sampled from a human donor in good health, serving as a control.

J is TRBJ2-5 and V is TRBV18; D may be TRBD1 (5 bases). This CDR3 comprises 14 residues. The V gene lost 0 bases and the J gene lost 2 bases, with 7 bases spanning the gap. Germline V gene lookup returns CDR1 KGHSH and CDR2 LQKENI. CDR3 DNA: TGTGCCAGCTCACCACCCGACAGACAAGAGACCCAGTACTTC. Its translation: CASSPPDRQETQYF.

The J gene is TRBJ2-7, the V gene TRBV9; TRBD2 agrees at 9 bases. The CDR3 totals 15 residues. From germline, CDR1 is SGDLS and CDR2 YYNGEE. The J segment lost 3 bases and the V segment lost 3 bases, leaving 7 bases of the junction unmatched. The DNA of the CDR3 is TGTGCCAGCAGCGCTCCCGCTAGCGGGGTCTACGAGCAGTACTTC. Its translation: CASSAPASGVYEQYF.

The sample holds a few counts of this clonotype. This chain joins TRBV19 and TRBJ2-3; 8 nucleotides line up with TRBD2. CDR1 is LNHDA and CDR2 is SQIVND in the germline V gene (reference sequence). Losses at the gene ends were 7 bases for V and 8 bases for J; bases not matched to a gene: 8. The CDR3 loop spans 13 amino acids. The CDR3 loop is CASTMSGGATQYF. Written as DNA, the CDR3 is TGTGCCAGTACCATGTCCGGGGGGGCTACGCAGTATTTT.

This clonotype has just one count. The genes are TRBV29-1 and TRBJ2-5; TRBD2 matches 8 bases. V lost 6 bases to trimming and J lost 5 bases; unmatched junction nucleotides: 8. Germline V lookup: CDR1 SQVTM, CDR2 ANQGSEA. The length of the CDR3 is 13 residues. The CDR3 sequence is CSVAAGGGETQYF. The CDR3 DNA reads as TGCAGCGTGGCCGCGGGGGGCGGCGAGACCCAGTACTTC.

V gene TRBV27 combines with J gene TRBJ2-2, with TRBD2 as a possible D gene (6 bases). The ends were cut back, 1 base at V and 1 base at J, with 7 bases in the middle. The CDR3 covers 15 residues. Germline CDR1 is MNHEY and CDR2 is SMNVEV (reference sequence). CDR3 bases: TGTGCCAGCAGTTTATGGGGGGAGAACACCGGGGAGCTGTTTTTT. Amino acids: CASSLWGENTGELFF.

This clonotype was seen at least ten times. The gene calls are TRBV24-1 and TRBJ2-2, with 7 bases that match TRBD1. The trim removed 6 bases at V and 5 bases at J, leaving 2 bases unmatched. The germline V gene has CDR1 KGHDR and CDR2 SFDVKD. This CDR3 contains 13 residues. The CDR3 spells CATSQGVTGELFF. The CDR3 nucleotides are TGTGCCACCAGTCAGGGGGTGACCGGGGAGCTGTTTTTT.

The chain joins TRBV29-1 to TRBJ1-5, with D maybe TRBD1 (5 bases). The length of the CDR3 is 12 residues. Germline V gene sequence: CDR1 SQVTM, CDR2 ANQGSEA. Trimming pared 6 bases from V and 0 bases from J, leaving 6 bases between. The CDR3 reads CSVGHSNQPQHF. The CDR3 nucleotides are TGCAGCGTCGGACATAGCAATCAGCCCCAGCATTTT.

V usage is TRBV29-1 and J usage is TRBJ1-6, with a tentative D call TRBD1 (5 bases). The CDR3 extends over 14 amino acids. Germline V gene sequence: CDR1 SQVTM, CDR2 ANQGSEA. The V and J ends lost 4 bases and 3 bases respectively, with 10 bases between them. The CDR3 region is CSVGDGGYNSPLHF. The CDR3 DNA sequence: TGCAGCGTTGGGGACGGAGGCTATAATTCACCCCTCCACTTT.

As concerns this clonotype: One end of the junction fails to match germline, which may point to a read error. The rearrangement uses TRBV25-1 and TRBJ1-1; 7 bases align to TRBD1. The CDR3 covers 17 residues. The germline V gene has CDR1 MGHDK and CDR2 SYGVNS. The CDR3: CACSDPGTALDYTEAFF. CDR3 bases: TGTGCCTGCAGTGACCCCGGGACAGCACTTGATTACACTGAAGCTTTCTTT.

This clonotype was found many times. The chain carries TRBV6-1 and TRBJ2-7; the D is unclear. CDR3 length: 13 residues. Looked up from germline, CDR1 is MNHNS and CDR2 is SASEGT. The germline V and J ends were trimmed by 6 bases and 0 bases, with 9 bases remaining between them. This chain's CDR3 is CASRFSASYEQYF. CDR3 bases: TGTGCCAGCAGATTTTCAGCCTCCTACGAGCAGTACTTC.

The chain has TRBV25-1 and TRBJ2-1, with 12 bases fitting TRBD2. The length of the CDR3 is 16 residues. Looked up from germline, CDR1 is MGHDK and CDR2 is SYGVNS. Losses at the gene ends were 5 bases for V and 8 bases for J; bases not matched to a gene: 10. This CDR3 reads CASSLGLAGGNYEQFF. CDR3 coding DNA: TGTGCCAGCAGTTTGGGCCTAGCGGGGGGGAATTATGAGCAGTTCTTC.

This sequence joins TRBV2 and TRBJ1-2, with TRBD1 matching 7 bases. Looked up from germline, CDR1 is SNHLY and CDR2 is FYNNEI. With V trimmed by 9 bases and J by 0 bases, 13 bases remained unmatched. The CDR3 is 16 residues long. The CDR3 loop reads CASSRQGGAANYGYTF. CDR3 bases: TGTGCCAGTAGTCGCCAGGGGGGCGCAGCTAACTATGGCTACACCTTC.

This clonotype was detected many times. The chain employs TRBV9 and TRBJ1-1, with 10 bases fitting TRBD1. This CDR3 contains 15 residues. V gave up 1 base and J gave up 3 bases; unmatched junction bases: 3. From germline, CDR1 is SGDLS and CDR2 YYNGEE. The CDR3: CASSVSGQGDTEAFF. The CDR3 bases are TGTGCCAGCAGCGTATCCGGACAGGGGGACACTGAAGCTTTCTTT. Using reference TRBV9 and TRBJ1-1 for the parts outside the CDR3, the full variable domain is DSGVTQTPKHLITATGQRVTLRCSPRSGDLSVYWYQQSLDQGLQFLIQYYNGEERAKGNILERFSAQQFPDLHSELNLSSLELGDSALYFCASSVSGQGDTEAFFGQGTRLTVV.

The V call is TRBV12-3 or TRBV12-4, the J call TRBJ1-4; possible D gene TRBD1, 6 bases. The CDR3 spans 14 residues. V lost 1 base, J lost 7 bases, and 10 bases lay in between. The CDR3 sequence is CASSLGGGFEKLFF. CDR3 nucleotides: TGTGCCAGCAGTTTAGGGGGGGGCTTTGAAAAACTGTTTTTT.

The CDR3 DNA sequence: TGTGCCAGCAGCCCGGAGACAGGTTATGGCTACACCTTC. It encodes CASSPETGYGYTF. The V and J genes are TRBV7-9 and TRBJ1-2; D is perhaps TRBD1 (6 bases). V was pared by 5 bases and J by 5 bases, with 12 bases between. Per the germline V gene, CDR1 is SEHNR and CDR2 is FQNEAQ (reference sequence). The CDR3 spans 13 residues. Full variable domain (remainder filled in from reference TRBV7-9 and TRBJ1-2): DTGVSQNPRHKITKRGQNVTFRCDPISEHNRLYWYRQTLGQGPEFLTYFQNEAQLEKSRLLSDRFSAERPKGSFSTLEIQRTEQGDSAMYLCASSPETGYGYTFGSGTRLTVV.

This clonotype was seen at least ten times. The gene calls are TRBV4-1 and TRBJ2-5, with TRBD1 matching 8 bases. This CDR3 has 14 residues. Germline V lookup: CDR1 MGHRA, CDR2 YSYEKL. The ends lost 6 bases at V and 5 bases at J; junction bases unmatched: 8. The CDR3 DNA reads TGCGCCAGCAGTCTTCAGGGGGCAGGGGAGACCCAGTACTTC. Translating gives CASSLQGAGETQYF.